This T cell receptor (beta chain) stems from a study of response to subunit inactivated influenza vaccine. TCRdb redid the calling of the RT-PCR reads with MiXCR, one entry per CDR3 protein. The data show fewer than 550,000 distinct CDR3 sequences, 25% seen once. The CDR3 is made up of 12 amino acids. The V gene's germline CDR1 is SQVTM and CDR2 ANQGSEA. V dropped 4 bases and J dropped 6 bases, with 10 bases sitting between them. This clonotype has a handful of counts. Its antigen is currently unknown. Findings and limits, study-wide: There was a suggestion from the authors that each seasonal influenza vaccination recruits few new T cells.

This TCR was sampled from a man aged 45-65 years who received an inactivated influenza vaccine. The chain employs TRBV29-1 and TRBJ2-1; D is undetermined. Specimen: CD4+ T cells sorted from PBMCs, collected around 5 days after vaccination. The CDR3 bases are TGCAGCGTTGGGGGAACGAGCAATGAGCAGTTCTTC. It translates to CSVGGTSNEQFF.